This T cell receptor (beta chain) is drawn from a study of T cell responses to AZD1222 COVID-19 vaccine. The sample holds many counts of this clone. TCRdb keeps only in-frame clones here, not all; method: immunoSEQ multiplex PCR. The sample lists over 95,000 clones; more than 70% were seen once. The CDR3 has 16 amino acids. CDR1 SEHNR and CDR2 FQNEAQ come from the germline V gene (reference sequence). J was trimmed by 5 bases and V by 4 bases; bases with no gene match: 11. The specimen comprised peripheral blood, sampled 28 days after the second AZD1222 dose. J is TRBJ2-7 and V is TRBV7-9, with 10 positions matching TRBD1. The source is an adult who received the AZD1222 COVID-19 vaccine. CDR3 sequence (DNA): TGTGCCAGCAGCTCGCCGGGGACAGGGGCCGTCAACGAGCAGTACTTC. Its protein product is CASSSPGTGAVNEQYF.